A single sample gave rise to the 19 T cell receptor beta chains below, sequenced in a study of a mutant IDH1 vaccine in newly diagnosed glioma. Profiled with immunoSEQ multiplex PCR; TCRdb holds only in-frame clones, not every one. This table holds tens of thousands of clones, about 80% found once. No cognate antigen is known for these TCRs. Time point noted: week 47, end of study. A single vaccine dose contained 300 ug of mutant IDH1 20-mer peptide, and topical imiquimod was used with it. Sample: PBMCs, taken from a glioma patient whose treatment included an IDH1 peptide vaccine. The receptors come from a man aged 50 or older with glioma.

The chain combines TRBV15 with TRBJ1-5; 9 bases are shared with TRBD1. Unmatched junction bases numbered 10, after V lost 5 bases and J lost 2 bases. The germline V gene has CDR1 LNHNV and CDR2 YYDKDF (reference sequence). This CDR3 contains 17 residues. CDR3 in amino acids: CATSLDRGSRGNQPQHF. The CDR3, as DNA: TGTGCCACCAGCTTGGACAGGGGTAGTCGGGGCAATCAGCCCCAGCATTTT.

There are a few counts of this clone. The CDR3 DNA is TGTGCCAGCAGCTCTCAAGGCCGAGGGTACAATGAGCAGTTCTTC. This gives the protein CASSSQGRGYNEQFF. The rearrangement links TRBV5-6 to TRBJ2-1; possibly TRBD2 for D (5 bases). V gave up 3 bases and J gave up 4 bases, with 14 bases separating them. Germline V lookup: CDR1 SGHDT, CDR2 YYEEEE. The CDR3 is made up of 15 amino acids.

CDR3: CASSRGGSGNQPQHF. CDR3 coding DNA: TGTGCCAGTAGTAGAGGCGGTAGCGGCAATCAGCCCCAGCATTTT. The V and J genes are TRBV19 and TRBJ1-5; D is unclear. The CDR3 length is 15 residues. With 4 bases removed from V and 2 bases from J, the gap between germline ends came to 12 bases. Germline V CDR1 and CDR2: LNHDA, SQIVND (reference sequence).

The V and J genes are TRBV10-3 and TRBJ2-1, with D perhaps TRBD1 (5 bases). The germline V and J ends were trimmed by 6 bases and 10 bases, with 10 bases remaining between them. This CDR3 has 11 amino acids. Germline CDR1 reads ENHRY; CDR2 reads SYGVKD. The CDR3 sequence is CAIRQDIEQFF. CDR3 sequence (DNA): TGTGCCATCAGGCAGGACATCGAGCAGTTCTTC.

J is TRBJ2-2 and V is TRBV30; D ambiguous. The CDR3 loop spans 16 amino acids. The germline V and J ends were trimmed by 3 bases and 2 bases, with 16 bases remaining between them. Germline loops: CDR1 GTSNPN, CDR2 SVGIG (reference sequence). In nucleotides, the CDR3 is TGTGCCTGGAGCGCCTTGGGGTGGGCAAACACCGGGGAGCTGTTTTTT. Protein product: CAWSALGWANTGELFF.

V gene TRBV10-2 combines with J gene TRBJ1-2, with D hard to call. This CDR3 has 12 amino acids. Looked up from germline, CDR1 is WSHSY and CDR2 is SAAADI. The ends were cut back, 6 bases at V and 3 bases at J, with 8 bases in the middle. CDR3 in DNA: TGCGCCAGCAGGGCCACGGACTATGGCTACACCTTC. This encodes CASRATDYGYTF.

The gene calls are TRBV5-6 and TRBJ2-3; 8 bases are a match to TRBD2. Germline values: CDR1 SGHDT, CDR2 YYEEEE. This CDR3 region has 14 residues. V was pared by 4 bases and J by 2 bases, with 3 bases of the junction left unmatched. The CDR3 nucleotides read TGTGCCAGCAGCGCACTAGCGGCCACAGATACGCAGTATTTT. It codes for CASSALAATDTQYF.

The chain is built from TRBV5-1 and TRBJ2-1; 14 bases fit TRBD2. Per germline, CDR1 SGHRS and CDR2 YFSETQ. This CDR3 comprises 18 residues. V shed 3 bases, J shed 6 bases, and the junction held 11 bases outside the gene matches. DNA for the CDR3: TGCGCCAGCAGCTCTGGACTAGCGGGGGGCCCAGCACTCAATGAGCAGTTCTTC. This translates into CASSSGLAGGPALNEQFF.

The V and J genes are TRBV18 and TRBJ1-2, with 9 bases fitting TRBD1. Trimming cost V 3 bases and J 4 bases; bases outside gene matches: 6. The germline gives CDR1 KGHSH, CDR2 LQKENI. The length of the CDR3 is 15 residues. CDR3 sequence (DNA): TGTGCCAGCTCACCCGGACAGGGGTTGGCCTATGGCTACACCTTC. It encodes CASSPGQGLAYGYTF.

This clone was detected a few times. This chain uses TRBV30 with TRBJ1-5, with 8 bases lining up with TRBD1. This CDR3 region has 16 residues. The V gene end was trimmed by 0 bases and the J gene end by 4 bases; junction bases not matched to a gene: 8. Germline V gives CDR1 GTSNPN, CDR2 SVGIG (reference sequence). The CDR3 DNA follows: TGTGCCTGGAGTGTTGGGGGGACAGGTGGGAATCAGCCCCAGCATTTT. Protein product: CAWSVGGTGGNQPQHF.

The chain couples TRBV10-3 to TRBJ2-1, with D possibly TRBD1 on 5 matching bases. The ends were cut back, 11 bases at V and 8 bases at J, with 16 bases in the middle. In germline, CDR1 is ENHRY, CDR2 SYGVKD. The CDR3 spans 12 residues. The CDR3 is CAAAGNSYEQFF. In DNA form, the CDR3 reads TGTGCCGCGGCAGGGAATAGTTATGAGCAGTTCTTC.

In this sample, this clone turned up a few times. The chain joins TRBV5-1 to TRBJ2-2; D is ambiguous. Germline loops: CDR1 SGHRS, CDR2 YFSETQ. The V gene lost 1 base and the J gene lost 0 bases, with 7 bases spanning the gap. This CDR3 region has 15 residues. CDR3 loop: CASSLNTPNTGELFF. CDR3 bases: TGCGCCAGCAGCTTGAATACTCCGAACACCGGGGAGCTGTTTTTT.

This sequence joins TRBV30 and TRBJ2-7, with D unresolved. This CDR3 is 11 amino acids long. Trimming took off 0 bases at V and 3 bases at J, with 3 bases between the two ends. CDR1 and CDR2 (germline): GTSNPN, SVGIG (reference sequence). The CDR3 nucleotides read TGTGCCTGGAGTGTAGGCTACGAGCAGTACTTC. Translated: CAWSVGYEQYF.

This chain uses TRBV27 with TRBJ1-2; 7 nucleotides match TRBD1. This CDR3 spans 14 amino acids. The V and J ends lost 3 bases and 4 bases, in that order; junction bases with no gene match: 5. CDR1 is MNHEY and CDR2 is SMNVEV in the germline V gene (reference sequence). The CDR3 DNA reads TGTGCCAGCAGTTTCACAGGGGATGTCTATGGCTACACCTTC. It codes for CASSFTGDVYGYTF.

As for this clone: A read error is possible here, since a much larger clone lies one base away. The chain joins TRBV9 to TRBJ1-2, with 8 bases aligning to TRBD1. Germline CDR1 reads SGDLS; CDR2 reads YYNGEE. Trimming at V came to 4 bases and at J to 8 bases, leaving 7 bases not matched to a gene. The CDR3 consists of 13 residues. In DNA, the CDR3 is TGTGCCAGCAGCCCCCGGACAGGGAACGGCTACACCTTC. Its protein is CASSPRTGNGYTF.

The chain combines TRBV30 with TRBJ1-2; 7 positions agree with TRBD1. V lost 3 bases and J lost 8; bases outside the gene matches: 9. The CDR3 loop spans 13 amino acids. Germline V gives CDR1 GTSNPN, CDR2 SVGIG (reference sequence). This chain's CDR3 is CAWRTDRPLGYTF. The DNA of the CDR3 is TGTGCCTGGAGAACGGACAGGCCTTTAGGCTACACCTTC.

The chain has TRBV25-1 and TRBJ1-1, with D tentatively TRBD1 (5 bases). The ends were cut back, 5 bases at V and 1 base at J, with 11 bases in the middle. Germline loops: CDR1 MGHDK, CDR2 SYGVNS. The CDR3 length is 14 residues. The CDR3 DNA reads TGTGCCAGCAGTCGACGGGGGGAGAACACTGAAGCTTTCTTT. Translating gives CASSRRGENTEAFF. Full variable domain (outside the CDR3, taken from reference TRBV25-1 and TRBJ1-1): EADIYQTPRYLVIGTGKKITLECSQTMGHDKMYWYQQDPGMELHLIHYSYGVNSTEKGDLSSESTVSRIRTEHFPLTLESARPSHTSQYLCASSRRGENTEAFFGQGTRLTVV.

The chain's CDR3 is CASSGPGTGDEAFF. Written as DNA, the CDR3 is TGCGCCAGCAGCGGTCCCGGGACAGGGGATGAAGCTTTCTTT. The chain has TRBV4-1 and TRBJ1-1, with 10 bases identical to TRBD1. Looked up from germline, CDR1 is MGHRA and CDR2 is YSYEKL. J gave up 7 bases and V 5 bases, and 7 bases lay outside the gene matches. This CDR3 contains 14 residues.

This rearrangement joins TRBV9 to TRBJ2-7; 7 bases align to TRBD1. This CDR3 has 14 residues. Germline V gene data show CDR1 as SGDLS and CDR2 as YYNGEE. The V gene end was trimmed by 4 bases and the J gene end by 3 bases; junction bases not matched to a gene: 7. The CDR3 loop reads CASSKGGQSYEQYF. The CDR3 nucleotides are TGTGCCAGCAGCAAAGGGGGACAGAGCTACGAGCAGTACTTC.